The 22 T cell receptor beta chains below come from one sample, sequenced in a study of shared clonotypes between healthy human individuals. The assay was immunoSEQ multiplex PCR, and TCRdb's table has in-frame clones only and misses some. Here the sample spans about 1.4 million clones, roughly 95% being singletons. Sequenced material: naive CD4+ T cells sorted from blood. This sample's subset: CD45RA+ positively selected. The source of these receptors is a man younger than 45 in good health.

The CDR3 reads CASSSSDRGNYEQYF. CDR3 DNA: TGTGCCAGCAGCTCGTCCGACAGGGGAAACTACGAGCAGTACTTC. The chain recombines TRBV7-9 with TRBJ2-7, with TRBD1 matching 8 bases. The J segment lost 3 bases and the V segment lost 4 bases, leaving 8 bases of the junction unmatched. Per germline, CDR1 SEHNR and CDR2 FQNEAQ (reference sequence). This CDR3 has 15 residues.

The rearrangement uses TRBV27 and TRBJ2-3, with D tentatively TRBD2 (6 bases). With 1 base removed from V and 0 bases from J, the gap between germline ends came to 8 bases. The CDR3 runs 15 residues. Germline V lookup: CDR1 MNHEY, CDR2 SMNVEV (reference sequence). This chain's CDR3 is CASSLLRGSTDTQYF. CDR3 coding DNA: TGTGCCAGCAGTTTATTGCGGGGCAGCACAGATACGCAGTATTTT.

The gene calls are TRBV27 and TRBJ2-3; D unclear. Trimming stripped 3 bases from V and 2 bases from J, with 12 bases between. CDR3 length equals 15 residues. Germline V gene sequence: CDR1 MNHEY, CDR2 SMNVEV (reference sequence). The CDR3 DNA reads TGTGCCAGCAGTTTGCTCCCAACCCCCACAGATACGCAGTATTTT. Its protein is CASSLLPTPTDTQYF.

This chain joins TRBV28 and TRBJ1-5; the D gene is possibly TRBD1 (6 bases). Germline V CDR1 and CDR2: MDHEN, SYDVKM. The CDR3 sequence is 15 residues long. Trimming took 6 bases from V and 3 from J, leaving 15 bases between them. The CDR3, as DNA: TGTGCCAGCAGCCCCCCCACAGGGAACAATCAGCCCCAGCATTTT. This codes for CASSPPTGNNQPQHF.

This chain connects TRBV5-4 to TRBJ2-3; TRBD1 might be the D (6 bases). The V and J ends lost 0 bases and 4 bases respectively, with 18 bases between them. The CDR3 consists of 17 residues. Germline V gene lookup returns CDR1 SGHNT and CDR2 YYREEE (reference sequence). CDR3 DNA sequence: TGTGCCAGCAGCTTGGACCGAGGAGTGGGGGCGGCAGATACGCAGTATTTT. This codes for CASSLDRGVGAADTQYF. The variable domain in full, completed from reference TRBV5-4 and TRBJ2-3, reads ETGVTQSPTHLIKTRGQQVTLRCSSQSGHNTVSWYQQALGQGPQFIFQYYREEENGRGNFPPRFSGLQFPNYSSELNVNALELDDSALYLCASSLDRGVGAADTQYFGPGTRLTVL.

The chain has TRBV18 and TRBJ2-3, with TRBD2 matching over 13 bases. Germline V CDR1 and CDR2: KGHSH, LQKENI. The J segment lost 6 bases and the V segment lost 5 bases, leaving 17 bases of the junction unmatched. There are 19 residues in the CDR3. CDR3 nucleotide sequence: TGTGCCAGCTCAGCACTTCCCGGGACTAGCGGGAAAAGTTCCGATACGCAGTATTTT. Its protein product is CASSALPGTSGKSSDTQYF.

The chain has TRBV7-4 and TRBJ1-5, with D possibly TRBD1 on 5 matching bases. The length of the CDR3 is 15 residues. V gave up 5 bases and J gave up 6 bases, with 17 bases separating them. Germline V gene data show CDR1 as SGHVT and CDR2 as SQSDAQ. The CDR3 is CASSQVRGARQPQHF. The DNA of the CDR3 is TGTGCCAGCAGCCAAGTTAGGGGAGCTCGTCAGCCCCAGCATTTT.

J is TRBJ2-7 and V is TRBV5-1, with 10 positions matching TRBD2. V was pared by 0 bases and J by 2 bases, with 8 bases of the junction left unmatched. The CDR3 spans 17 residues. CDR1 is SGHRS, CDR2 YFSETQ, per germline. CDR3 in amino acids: CASSLDLPGLAPYEQYF. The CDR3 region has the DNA TGCGCCAGCAGCTTGGACCTACCGGGACTAGCGCCCTACGAGCAGTACTTC.

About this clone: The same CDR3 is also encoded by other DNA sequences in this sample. CDR3 residues: CASSLLGSGANVLTF. Here the CDR3 DNA reads TGTGCCAGCAGTTTGCTGGGATCTGGGGCCAACGTCCTGACTTTC. The chain joins TRBV28 to TRBJ2-6, with D unclear. The V and J ends lost 3 bases and 1 base respectively, with 7 bases between them. There are 15 residues in the CDR3. CDR1 is MDHEN and CDR2 is SYDVKM in the germline V gene.

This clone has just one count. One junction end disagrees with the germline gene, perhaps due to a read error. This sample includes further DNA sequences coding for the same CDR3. The CDR3 loop is CASSLAGLAKNIQYF. The CDR3 nucleotides read TGTGCCAGCAGCCTAGCGGGGCTAGCCAAAAACATTCAGTACTTC. The V call is TRBV7-2, the J call TRBJ2-4, with 9 bases fitting TRBD2. CDR3 length: 15 amino acids. Germline V gene sequence: CDR1 SGHTA, CDR2 FQGNSA.

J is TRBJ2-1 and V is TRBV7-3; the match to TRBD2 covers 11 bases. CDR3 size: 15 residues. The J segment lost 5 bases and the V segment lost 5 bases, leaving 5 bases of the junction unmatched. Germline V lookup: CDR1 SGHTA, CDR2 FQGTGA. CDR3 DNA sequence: TGTGCCAGCAGCCCCCCGGGACTAGCGGACAATGAGCAGTTCTTC. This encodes CASSPPGLADNEQFF.

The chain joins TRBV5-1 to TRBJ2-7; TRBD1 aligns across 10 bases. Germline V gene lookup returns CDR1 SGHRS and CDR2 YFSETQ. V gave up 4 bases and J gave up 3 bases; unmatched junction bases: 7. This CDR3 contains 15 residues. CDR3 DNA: TGCGCCAGCAGCCCCTGGACAGGGGGTATCTACGAGCAGTACTTC. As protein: CASSPWTGGIYEQYF.

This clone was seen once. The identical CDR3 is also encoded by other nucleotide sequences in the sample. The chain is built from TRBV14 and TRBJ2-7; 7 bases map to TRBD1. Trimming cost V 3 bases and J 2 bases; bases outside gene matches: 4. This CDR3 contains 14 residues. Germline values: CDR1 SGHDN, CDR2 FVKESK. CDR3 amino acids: CASSQVRGPYEQYF. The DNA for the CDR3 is TGTGCCAGCAGCCAGGTTAGGGGGCCCTACGAGCAGTACTTC.

The CDR3 sequence is CASSLSPEVYEQYF. The CDR3 DNA sequence: TGTGCCAGCAGTTTATCCCCGGAGGTCTACGAGCAGTACTTC. The rearrangement joins TRBV28 to TRBJ2-7; TRBD2 might be the D (5 bases). Trimming removed 1 base at V and 3 bases at J, with 10 bases between. CDR1 is MDHEN, CDR2 SYDVKM, per germline. The CDR3 is made up of 14 amino acids.

CDR3 residues: CASSPGQTSYNEQFF. CDR3 coding DNA: TGCGCCAGCAGCCCAGGACAAACCTCCTACAATGAGCAGTTCTTC. The chain has TRBV5-1 and TRBJ2-1; TRBD1 might be the D (5 bases). CDR1 is SGHRS and CDR2 is YFSETQ in the germline V gene. This CDR3 region has 15 residues. Trimming left V 4 bases short and J 0 bases short, with 11 bases between.

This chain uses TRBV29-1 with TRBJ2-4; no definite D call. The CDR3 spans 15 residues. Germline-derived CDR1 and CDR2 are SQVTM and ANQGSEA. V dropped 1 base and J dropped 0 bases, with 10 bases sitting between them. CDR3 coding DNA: TGCAGCGTTGAAGTACTATCGCTAGCCAAAAACATTCAGTACTTC. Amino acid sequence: CSVEVLSLAKNIQYF.

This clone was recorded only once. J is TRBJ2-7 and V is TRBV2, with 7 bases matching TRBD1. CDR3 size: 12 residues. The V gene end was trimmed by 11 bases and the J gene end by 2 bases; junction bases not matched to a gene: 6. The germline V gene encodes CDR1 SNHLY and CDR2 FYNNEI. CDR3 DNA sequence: TGTGCCGGCTCGGACAGGACCTACGAGCAGTACTTC. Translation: CAGSDRTYEQYF.

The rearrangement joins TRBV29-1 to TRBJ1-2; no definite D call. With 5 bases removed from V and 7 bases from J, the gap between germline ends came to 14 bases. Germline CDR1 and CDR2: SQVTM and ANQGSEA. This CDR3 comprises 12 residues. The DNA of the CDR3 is TGCAGCGTTCTCGGAGGCGGGATTGGCTACACCTTC. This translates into CSVLGGGIGYTF.

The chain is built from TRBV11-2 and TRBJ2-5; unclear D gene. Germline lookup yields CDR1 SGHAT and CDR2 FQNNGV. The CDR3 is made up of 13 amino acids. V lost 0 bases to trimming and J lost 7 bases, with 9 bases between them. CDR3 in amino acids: CASSLDVARTQYF. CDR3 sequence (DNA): TGTGCCAGCAGCTTAGATGTTGCGCGGACCCAGTACTTC.

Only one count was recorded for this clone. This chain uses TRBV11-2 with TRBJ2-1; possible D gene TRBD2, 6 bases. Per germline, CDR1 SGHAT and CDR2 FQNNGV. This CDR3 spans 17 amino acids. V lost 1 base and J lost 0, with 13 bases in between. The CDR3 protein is CASSLVRRGVSYNEQFF. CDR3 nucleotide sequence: TGTGCCAGCAGCTTAGTACGTCGCGGGGTCTCCTACAATGAGCAGTTCTTC.

CDR3 in amino acids: CASSKRGADEQFF. DNA of the CDR3: TGTGCCAGCAGCAAACGTGGCGCCGATGAGCAGTTCTTC. The chain combines TRBV21-1 with TRBJ2-1. TRBV21-1 is shown as a pseudogene. The CDR3 is 13 residues long.

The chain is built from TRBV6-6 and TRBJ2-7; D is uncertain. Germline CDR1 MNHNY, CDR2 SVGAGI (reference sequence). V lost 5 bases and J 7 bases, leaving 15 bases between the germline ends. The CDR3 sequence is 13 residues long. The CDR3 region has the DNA TGTGCCAGCAGTCCCCCCGAGGTATATGAGCAGTACTTC. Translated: CASSPPEVYEQYF.